The 27 T cell receptor beta chains reported below all come from one sample, sequenced in a study of T cells expressing NK-cell markers. TCRdb re-called the 5' RACE reads; one entry per CDR3 protein, DNA not given. The ten most abundant clones cover 9.5% to 15% of a sample with some 150,000 distinct CDR3 sequences. Sequences were obtained from blood T cells: a sorted CD56 or NKG2C T cell subset, CD4+ or CD8+ T cells, or bulk PBMC T cells (not recorded which). All receptors come from a man between 18 and 35 years old in good health.

This chain joins TRBV7-9 and TRBJ1-2. There are 12 residues in the CDR3. The germline V gene encodes CDR1 SEHNR and CDR2 FQNEAQ (reference sequence). CDR3 in amino acids: CASSLLSYGYTF.

This rearrangement joins TRBV25-1 to TRBJ2-5; TCRdb's D call of TRBD1 is untestable without DNA. This CDR3 has 12 amino acids. CDR1 and CDR2 from the germline V gene are MGHDK and SYGVNS. CDR3 amino acids: CASSEGERTQYF.

This chain connects TRBV6-1 to TRBJ1-1. CDR1 MNHNS and CDR2 SASEGT come from the germline V gene. The CDR3 runs 12 residues. CDR3: CASRTRLSEAFF.

The CDR3 protein is CASSVSGAGEQFF. The chain is built from TRBV14 and TRBJ2-1; TCRdb's D gene call, TRBD1, goes unchecked for lack of DNA. The CDR3 consists of 13 residues. Germline lookup yields CDR1 SGHDN and CDR2 FVKESK.

This sequence joins TRBV12-3 or TRBV12-4 and TRBJ1-3. The CDR3 totals 13 residues. This chain's CDR3 is CASSPGPGNTIYF.

V gene TRBV4-1 combines with J gene TRBJ2-3. Germline CDR1 reads MGHRA; CDR2 reads YSYEKL. This CDR3 has 17 amino acids. This chain's CDR3 is CASSQDQKGTQPDTQYF.

This chain uses TRBV5-1 with TRBJ2-5. In germline, CDR1 is SGHRS, CDR2 YFSETQ. CDR3 length: 15 residues. The CDR3 spells CASSLTDEAQETQYF.

The J gene is TRBJ1-1, the V gene TRBV4-1. This CDR3 region has 15 residues. Germline CDR1 is MGHRA and CDR2 is YSYEKL. The CDR3 spells CASSPWTEMNTEAFF.

The rearrangement uses TRBV3-1 and TRBJ2-3. Germline CDR1 reads LGHDT; CDR2 reads YNNKEL (reference sequence). CDR3 length: 15 amino acids. CDR3 loop: CASSPSSVGPDTQYF.

The chain links TRBV28 to TRBJ2-2; lacking DNA, the TRBD1 call made by TCRdb goes unchecked. Germline assignment: CDR1 MDHEN and CDR2 SYDVKM. There are 15 residues in the CDR3. CDR3 loop: CASSGTGRDKGELFF.

The V gene is TRBV29-1, the J gene TRBJ1-2; as DNA is missing, the TRBD1 call by TCRdb cannot be tested. From germline, CDR1 is SQVTM and CDR2 ANQGSEA. The CDR3 has 11 amino acids. CDR3 in amino acids: CSVERDGGYTF.

The rearrangement joins TRBV12-3 or TRBV12-4 to TRBJ2-3; with no DNA, the TCRdb D assignment of TRBD2 cannot be verified. The CDR3 covers 13 residues. The CDR3 spells CASNPGEGDTQYF.

V is TRBV19 and J is TRBJ2-7; TCRdb selects TRBD2, and the lack of DNA leaves this call unchecked. The CDR3 runs 14 residues. Germline loops: CDR1 LNHDA, CDR2 SQIVND (reference sequence). CDR3 region: CASSIGLAIYEQYF.

The chain carries TRBV9 and TRBJ2-7. The CDR3 runs 13 residues. Germline V gene sequence: CDR1 SGDLS, CDR2 YYNGEE. CDR3 loop: CASSDTSAGEQYF.

This chain joins TRBV9 and TRBJ1-1; the TCRdb D gene call, TRBD1, has no DNA to confirm it. This CDR3 contains 17 residues. Looked up from germline, CDR1 is SGDLS and CDR2 is YYNGEE. The CDR3 region is CASSVATPGQATAEAFF. The variable domain in full, with the rest retrieved from reference TRBV9 and TRBJ1-1, is DSGVTQTPKHLITATGQRVTLRCSPRSGDLSVYWYQQSLDQGLQFLIQYYNGEERAKGNILERFSAQQFPDLHSELNLSSLELGDSALYFCASSVATPGQATAEAFFGQGTRLTVV.

The V call is TRBV11-2, the J call TRBJ1-2; TCRdb outputs TRBD1, but without DNA this stays unchecked. The CDR3 is made up of 15 amino acids. CDR1 and CDR2 (germline): SGHAT, FQNNGV. CDR3 region: CASSKPGRLYYGYTF.

J is TRBJ2-1 and V is TRBV12-3 or TRBV12-4; TCRdb's D gene call, TRBD2, goes unchecked for lack of DNA. The CDR3 runs to 12 residues. The CDR3 sequence: CASDSGSNEQFF.

CDR3: CASSVEGREQETQYF. The chain recombines TRBV5-1 with TRBJ2-5; the D call from TCRdb, TRBD2, cannot be confirmed without DNA. This CDR3 contains 15 residues. Germline CDR1 reads SGHRS; CDR2 reads YFSETQ.

The chain links TRBV6-5 to TRBJ2-1; TCRdb's assignment of TRBD1 cannot be checked, as there is no DNA. This CDR3 is built from 12 residues. Per the germline V gene, CDR1 is MNHEY and CDR2 is SVGAGI. CDR3 loop: CATTQGPNEQFF.

This rearrangement joins TRBV20-1 to TRBJ2-1; TCRdb's assignment of TRBD2 cannot be checked, as there is no DNA. Germline V gene lookup returns CDR1 DFQATT and CDR2 SNEGSKA (reference sequence). This CDR3 region has 14 residues. CDR3: CSARDGGTDNEQFF.

The chain joins TRBV24-1 to TRBJ1-1; TCRdb selects TRBD1, and the lack of DNA leaves this call unchecked. The CDR3 runs to 12 residues. Germline CDR1 and CDR2: KGHDR and SFDVKD. The CDR3 spells CATSDLGDEAFF.

V and J are TRBV15 and TRBJ2-3; TCRdb gives TRBD1 as the D gene, but with no DNA this cannot be confirmed. The germline V gene has CDR1 LNHNV and CDR2 YYDKDF (reference sequence). The CDR3 has 14 residues. The CDR3 is CATKQGAVADTQYF.

The rearrangement joins TRBV19 to TRBJ2-1; TCRdb's D call, TRBD1, is unchecked because there is no DNA. The CDR3 totals 13 residues. In germline, CDR1 is LNHDA, CDR2 SQIVND (reference sequence). CDR3 loop: CATATGVYNEQFF. Looking up the rest from reference TRBV19 and TRBJ2-1 gives the full variable domain: DGGITQSPKYLFRKEGQNVTLSCEQNLNHDAMYWYRQDPGQGLRLIYYSQIVNDFQKGDIAEGYSVSREKKESFPLTVTSAQKNPTAFYLCATATGVYNEQFFGPGTRLTVL.

This chain links TRBV4-1 with TRBJ2-7; there is no DNA to check the TCRdb D call of TRBD1. There are 16 residues in the CDR3. CDR1 and CDR2 from the germline V gene are MGHRA and YSYEKL. This CDR3 reads CASSQGGPTSSYEQYF.

The chain links TRBV25-1 to TRBJ2-5; TCRdb's assignment of TRBD1 cannot be checked, as there is no DNA. The CDR3 is 15 amino acids. Germline CDR1 MGHDK, CDR2 SYGVNS. The CDR3: CASRGAGGLQKTQYF.

V and J are TRBV7-9 and TRBJ2-7; the D call of TRBD1 rests on TCRdb alone, since no DNA is present to check it. The length of the CDR3 is 16 residues. CDR1 is SEHNR and CDR2 is FQNEAQ in the germline V gene (reference sequence). The CDR3 is CASSYTTGAHLDEQYF.

The genes are TRBV19 and TRBJ2-1. This CDR3 region has 12 residues. Germline loops: CDR1 LNHDA, CDR2 SQIVND (reference sequence). The CDR3 sequence is CASSMPRNEQFF.